The text below deals with one T cell receptor (beta chain). This record belongs to a study of blood T cell repertoires in COVID-19. About the research overall: The analysed material was cDNA or gDNA that came from T cells, B-cell-depleted T cells, or PBMCs.

Original analysis: Amplification with reference gene primers provided the estimates of nucleated cell counts. Sequenced by immunoSEQ multiplex PCR; TCRdb stores in-frame clones only, minus some. V, J and clone size are those of that table, while D and trimming were read from the DNA. Among 80,000 or so clones, 75% to 90% were seen once, and the ten largest hold roughly a sixth. Germline V gives CDR1 SGHTA, CDR2 FQGNSA. This CDR3 comprises 17 residues. With 2 bases clipped from V and 4 bases from J, the junction kept 13 bases outside the gene matches. The sequence came from a human donor in a cohort sampled during active COVID-19. The chain uses TRBV7-2 and TRBJ1-1; 7 bases fit TRBD1. Sequenced material: peripheral blood. The CDR3 spells CASSLIGGTVRGTEAFF. The CDR3 bases are TGTGCCAGCAGCTTAATCGGAGGGACAGTAAGGGGCACTGAAGCTTTCTTT.